Reported below is one T cell receptor (beta chain). These data belong to a study of T cell responses to AZD1222 COVID-19 vaccine. Data came from immunoSEQ multiplex PCR; TCRdb stores just in-frame clones and leaves some out. The sample includes 140,000 or so clones, 85% to 90% of them seen just once. The V gene's germline CDR1 is LGHNA and CDR2 YNFKEQ. V was pared by 5 bases and J by 2 bases, with 11 bases of the junction left unmatched. The CDR3 sequence is 17 residues long. The sequencing used peripheral blood, collected 28 days after the second AZD1222 dose. The receptor's source is an adult who received the AZD1222 COVID-19 vaccine. This chain uses TRBV4-2 with TRBJ1-2; 10 nucleotides align to TRBD1. The CDR3 DNA reads as TGTGCCAGCAGCGCCCGGGACAGGGGACCCTCAAACTATGGCTACACCTTC. It translates to CASSARDRGPSNYGYTF.